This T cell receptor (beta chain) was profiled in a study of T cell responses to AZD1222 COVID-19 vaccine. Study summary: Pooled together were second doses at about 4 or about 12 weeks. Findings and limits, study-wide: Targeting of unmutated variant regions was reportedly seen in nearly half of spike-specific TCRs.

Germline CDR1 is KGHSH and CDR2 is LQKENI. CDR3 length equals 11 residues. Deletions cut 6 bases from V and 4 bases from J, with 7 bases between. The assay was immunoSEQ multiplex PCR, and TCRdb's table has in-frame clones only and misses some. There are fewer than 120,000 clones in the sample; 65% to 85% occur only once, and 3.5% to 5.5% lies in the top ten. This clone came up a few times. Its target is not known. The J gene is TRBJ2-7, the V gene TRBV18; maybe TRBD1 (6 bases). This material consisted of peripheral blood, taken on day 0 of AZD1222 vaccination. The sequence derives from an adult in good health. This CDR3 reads CASSQGYEQYF. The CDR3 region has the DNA TGTGCCAGCTCCCAGGGGTACGAGCAGTACTTC.